Listed below are T cell receptor beta chains from one sample, sequenced in a study of identical twins. TCRdb processed the 5' RACE reads anew with MiXCR; each CDR3 protein has one entry. Among under 900,000 distinct CDR3 sequences listed, 10% to 15% were seen once. The sample also formed part of further work on yellow fever vaccine responses in identical twins.

The specimen sequenced was PBMCs. Source of these receptors: a woman younger than 35 in good health. Both conserved end residues are part of each CDR3. The D gene is left open where the match is weak.

d_call: TRBD1
cdr3_length: 15
v_call: TRBV10-3
j_call: TRBJ1-1
cdr3_aa: CAIRHPGQGDIEAFF

d_call: -
cdr3_length: 13
v_call: TRBV12-3/TRBV12-4
j_call: TRBJ2-5
cdr3_aa: CASSLGEGETQYF

d_call: -
cdr3_length: 14
v_call: TRBV6-1
j_call: TRBJ2-7
cdr3_aa: CASSEVRGFYEQYF

d_call: TRBD1
cdr3_length: 16
v_call: TRBV11-1
j_call: TRBJ1-1
cdr3_aa: CASSSGTGGLSTEAFF

d_call: TRBD1
cdr3_length: 16
v_call: TRBV12-3/TRBV12-4
j_call: TRBJ2-1
cdr3_aa: CASSFDSGGSYNEQFF

d_call: -
cdr3_length: 13
v_call: TRBV6-6
j_call: TRBJ2-3
cdr3_aa: CASTLGLTDTQYF

d_call: -
cdr3_length: 12
v_call: TRBV29-1
j_call: TRBJ2-7
cdr3_aa: CSVTETTYEQYF

d_call: -
cdr3_length: 13
v_call: TRBV12-3/TRBV12-4
j_call: TRBJ2-1
cdr3_aa: CASSLGENNEQFF

d_call: TRBD2
cdr3_length: 14
v_call: TRBV10-3
j_call: TRBJ2-3
cdr3_aa: CAIGGLAGFDTQYF

d_call: -
cdr3_length: 14
v_call: TRBV29-1
j_call: TRBJ2-3
cdr3_aa: CSFLSSSIADTQYF

d_call: TRBD2
cdr3_length: 16
v_call: TRBV12-3/TRBV12-4
j_call: TRBJ2-1
cdr3_aa: CASRPGLAGYYNEQFF

d_call: -
cdr3_length: 17
v_call: TRBV7-8
j_call: TRBJ2-7
cdr3_aa: CASSLGISRTATYEQYF

d_call: -
cdr3_length: 13
v_call: TRBV20-1
j_call: TRBJ2-1
cdr3_aa: CSADPDGDNEQFF

d_call: -
cdr3_length: 15
v_call: TRBV2
j_call: TRBJ1-6
cdr3_aa: CASTEQGRVGSPLHF

d_call: -
cdr3_length: 14
v_call: TRBV5-1
j_call: TRBJ2-7
cdr3_aa: CASSWDTSSYEQYF

d_call: TRBD1
cdr3_length: 14
v_call: TRBV7-8
j_call: TRBJ2-2
cdr3_aa: CASSPTGGPGELFF

d_call: TRBD2
cdr3_length: 15
v_call: TRBV4-1
j_call: TRBJ2-2
cdr3_aa: CASSHAGGRSGELFF

d_call: -
cdr3_length: 15
v_call: TRBV12-3/TRBV12-4
j_call: TRBJ2-2
cdr3_aa: CASSYPGYYTGELFF

d_call: -
cdr3_length: 14
v_call: TRBV7-9
j_call: TRBJ2-1
cdr3_aa: CASSRVGEYNEQFF

d_call: -
cdr3_length: 16
v_call: TRBV24-1
j_call: TRBJ2-5
cdr3_aa: CATSDFYSTNQETQYF

d_call: -
cdr3_length: 15
v_call: TRBV12-3/TRBV12-4
j_call: TRBJ2-5
cdr3_aa: CASSPTWTLQETQYF

d_call: -
cdr3_length: 15
v_call: TRBV24-1
j_call: TRBJ2-1
cdr3_aa: CATSDPSGVYNEQFF

d_call: TRBD1
cdr3_length: 15
v_call: TRBV12-3/TRBV12-4
j_call: TRBJ1-2
cdr3_aa: CASSLSGTGNRGYTF

d_call: -
cdr3_length: 19
v_call: TRBV11-2
j_call: TRBJ2-3
cdr3_aa: CASSLLLLAMKNSTDTQYF

d_call: -
cdr3_length: 13
v_call: TRBV7-8
j_call: TRBJ2-3
cdr3_aa: CASSFGEGTPVYF

d_call: TRBD1
cdr3_length: 13
v_call: TRBV19
j_call: TRBJ1-1
cdr3_aa: CASSIGTGTEAFF

d_call: -
cdr3_length: 17
v_call: TRBV5-1
j_call: TRBJ2-1
cdr3_aa: CASSLWGEGGAYNEQFF

d_call: TRBD1
cdr3_length: 16
v_call: TRBV6-1
j_call: TRBJ2-5
cdr3_aa: CASSEFGTGNQETQYF

d_call: TRBD2
cdr3_length: 18
v_call: TRBV24-1
j_call: TRBJ2-2
cdr3_aa: CATSEGLAGKSSTGELFF

d_call: TRBD2
cdr3_length: 17
v_call: TRBV10-3
j_call: TRBJ2-1
cdr3_aa: CATVGLAGGSSYNEQFF

d_call: TRBD1
cdr3_length: 16
v_call: TRBV27
j_call: TRBJ2-2
cdr3_aa: CASSRTGTGGTGELFF

d_call: -
cdr3_length: 16
v_call: TRBV7-6
j_call: TRBJ2-1
cdr3_aa: CASSLASKRPYNEQFF

d_call: TRBD1
cdr3_length: 20
v_call: TRBV7-6
j_call: TRBJ2-6
cdr3_aa: CASSWTRGQGALSGANVLTF

d_call: -
cdr3_length: 13
v_call: TRBV7-7
j_call: TRBJ2-7
cdr3_aa: CASSRGFGYEQYF

d_call: -
cdr3_length: 15
v_call: TRBV12-3/TRBV12-4
j_call: TRBJ1-6
cdr3_aa: CASRLESSYNSPLHF

d_call: TRBD2
cdr3_length: 15
v_call: TRBV20-1
j_call: TRBJ2-3
cdr3_aa: CSAIRTSGGTDTQYF

d_call: TRBD2
cdr3_length: 20
v_call: TRBV11-2
j_call: TRBJ2-3
cdr3_aa: CASTSFPGLAGGPSTDTQYF

d_call: -
cdr3_length: 17
v_call: TRBV21-1
j_call: TRBJ2-5
cdr3_aa: CASSKGQGTSRKETQYF

d_call: TRBD2
cdr3_length: 14
v_call: TRBV5-1
j_call: TRBJ2-1
cdr3_aa: CASSPLGGGNEQFF

d_call: TRBD2
cdr3_length: 19
v_call: TRBV11-1
j_call: TRBJ2-5
cdr3_aa: CASSPTVTSGGVYQETQYF

d_call: -
cdr3_length: 14
v_call: TRBV5-1
j_call: TRBJ2-7
cdr3_aa: CASSLRSFVFGQYF

d_call: -
cdr3_length: 15
v_call: TRBV14
j_call: TRBJ2-1
cdr3_aa: CASSQDMGAVDEQFF

d_call: -
cdr3_length: 14
v_call: TRBV12-3/TRBV12-4
j_call: TRBJ2-5
cdr3_aa: CASSLGAGPKTQYF

d_call: TRBD1
cdr3_length: 15
v_call: TRBV6-5
j_call: TRBJ2-4
cdr3_aa: CASSYSVDRDNIQYF

d_call: -
cdr3_length: 14
v_call: TRBV7-9
j_call: TRBJ2-5
cdr3_aa: CASSSMRQEETQYF

d_call: -
cdr3_length: 14
v_call: TRBV6-2/TRBV6-3
j_call: TRBJ2-5
cdr3_aa: CASSFSEYQETQYF

d_call: -
cdr3_length: 13
v_call: TRBV12-3/TRBV12-4
j_call: TRBJ2-5
cdr3_aa: CASSLAHPMSQYF